This T cell receptor beta chain was sequenced for a study of Graves' ophthalmopathy and Graves' hyperthyroidism. The V gene lost 5 bases and the J gene lost 4 bases, with 12 bases spanning the gap. Looked up from germline, CDR1 is SNHLY and CDR2 is FYNNEI. The length of the CDR3 is 13 residues. PBMCs originated in around 11 ml of fresh peripheral blood. From RNA, the CDR3 regions of TCR beta chains were amplified and sequenced. The library came from an HTBI-primed first-round RT-PCR and a second-round multiplex PCR. TCRdb recomputed calls from the multiplex PCR reads with MiXCR, one row per CDR3 protein. The sample shows about 740,000 distinct CDR3 sequences, roughly two fifths of them seen only once.

This sequence originates from an adult man with Graves' ophthalmopathy. V gene TRBV2 combines with J gene TRBJ2-7; D is uncertain. The sequencing sample was made of peripheral blood. The CDR3 DNA follows: TGTGCCAGCAGTTTCAGGAGTGGTTACGAGCAGTACTTC. It translates to CASSFRSGYEQYF.